Listed here is a single T cell receptor (beta chain). Its specificity is not known. This specimen belongs to a study of early stage breast cancer tumors. Germline CDR1 MGHRA, CDR2 YSYEKL. The CDR3 is made up of 16 amino acids. Between the trimmed V and J ends, which lost 0 bases and 7 bases, there was a span of 19 bases. Each sample had two DNA replicates, about 0.52 ug blood or roughly 1.4 ug tissue. The method was immunoSEQ multiplex PCR; TCRdb's version includes in-frame clones alone and lacks a portion of them. This table holds approximately 20,000 clones, 70% to 80% found once. Study-wide results and limits: Unsorted bulk genomic DNA sequencing lacked pairing and functional marker data. Tumors had about 2.5-fold higher T cell density and higher clonality than adjacent normal breast tissue.

The V call is TRBV4-1, the J call TRBJ2-7, with D possibly matching TRBD2 (6 bases). This clonotype originated in a person in their sixties with breast cancer. Sequenced material: blood. The CDR3 region has the DNA TGCGCCAGCAGCCAAGATGTGAGACTAGGACTGGGAGAGCAGTACTTC. Its translation is CASSQDVRLGLGEQYF.